The 22 T cell receptor beta chains in this list originate from one sample, sequenced in a study of T cells after yellow fever vaccination (dated by TCRdb to the late 2010s). Library method: 5' RACE. TCRdb names Illumina NovaSeq 6000 as the instrument used. The public sequencing data were trimmed at Q25 with fastp and processed into clonotypes with MiXCR by TCRdb, which kept only in-frame beta chains. For every CDR3 protein sequence, its rows merge into one entry that carries the most common genes and DNA. The sample has about 220,000 distinct CDR3 sequences on record, approximately 3.3% of them singletons. The ten top clones hold around 3.2% of the sample. The treatment or condition tag for this specimen amounts to: live attenuated yellow fever vaccine strain. Source: CD4+ T cells sorted from PBMCs, taken 10 days after the yellow fever booster vaccination. These receptors were taken from a man aged 18 to 30 who received the YFV17D yellow fever vaccine.

This clonotype was detected only a few times. The chain joins TRBV12-3 or TRBV12-4 to TRBJ1-1; no firm D call. The CDR3 runs to 13 residues. Trimming shortened V by 6 bases and J by 5 bases, and 13 bases separated the two germline ends. The CDR3 nucleotides are TGTGCCAGCAGCTCAATTTTGGGAACTGAAGCTTTCTTT. Protein: CASSSILGTEAFF.

This clonotype appeared many times. The chain couples TRBV20-1 to TRBJ2-7, with D unclear. This CDR3 comprises 12 residues. In germline, CDR1 is DFQATT, CDR2 SNEGSKA (reference sequence). Trimming shortened V by 6 bases and J by 3 bases, and 12 bases separated the two germline ends. The CDR3 region is CSAGGKNYEQYV. The CDR3 nucleotides read TGCAGTGCCGGCGGAAAAAACTACGAGCAGTACGTC.

This clonotype was found many times. The rearrangement joins TRBV10-3 to TRBJ1-5; maybe TRBD1 (5 bases). Germline CDR1 is ENHRY and CDR2 is SYGVKD. The CDR3 runs to 16 residues. V gave up 4 bases and J gave up 1 base, with 14 bases separating them. CDR3 loop: CAISARGTGSNQPQHF. In DNA form, the CDR3 reads TGTGCCATCAGTGCCCGAGGGACTGGCAGCAATCAGCCCCAGCATTTT.

This clonotype was observed many times. The chain uses TRBV7-8 and TRBJ2-5; D may be TRBD1 (5 bases). V shed 4 bases and J shed 7 bases, with 16 bases lying between them. The CDR3 runs 14 residues. Germline values: CDR1 SGHVS, CDR2 FQNEAQ. As DNA, the CDR3 is TGTGCCAGCAGCTCAGTCCGGCCAGGGCGGACCCAGTACTTC. Its translation: CASSSVRPGRTQYF.

The chain joins TRBV9 to TRBJ1-5; D may be TRBD1 (5 bases). Trimming took 4 bases from V and 4 from J, leaving 15 bases between them. This CDR3 is built from 15 residues. Germline V gene data show CDR1 as SGDLS and CDR2 as YYNGEE. The CDR3 reads CASSPDGHSNQPQHF. CDR3 sequence (DNA): TGTGCCAGCAGCCCCGATGGACACTCTAATCAGCCCCAGCATTTT.

This clonotype was counted ten times or more. The genes are TRBV5-1 and TRBJ1-1; D unresolved. The CDR3 is 15 amino acids. Trimming removed 4 bases at V and 1 base at J, with 14 bases between. Looked up from germline, CDR1 is SGHRS and CDR2 is YFSETQ. CDR3 region: CASSGYPAGNTEAFF. The CDR3 DNA reads as TGCGCCAGCAGCGGCTACCCCGCCGGGAACACTGAAGCTTTCTTT.

There are many counts of this clonotype. This chain links TRBV30 with TRBJ2-1; D gene ambiguous. The V and J ends lost 3 bases and 0 bases respectively, with 12 bases between them. CDR3 length: 15 residues. Germline CDR1 is GTSNPN and CDR2 is SVGIG (reference sequence). The CDR3 region has the DNA TGTGCCTGGAGGCTATACCCGGGCTCCTACAATGAGCAGTTCTTC. The encoded protein is CAWRLYPGSYNEQFF.

This clonotype was detected a few times. The chain combines TRBV3-1 with TRBJ1-2; D is perhaps TRBD1 (5 bases). From germline, CDR1 is LGHDT and CDR2 YNNKEL (reference sequence). Trimming took 0 bases from V and 8 from J, leaving 10 bases between them. This CDR3 is built from 13 residues. This CDR3 is CASSQEGVGGYTF. CDR3 coding DNA: TGTGCCAGCAGCCAAGAGGGGGTAGGAGGCTACACCTTC.

This clonotype was counted many times. This chain connects TRBV5-5 to TRBJ1-2, with a possible D match to TRBD1 (5 bases). Trimming stripped 2 bases from V and 7 bases from J, with 9 bases between. Germline CDR1 SGHKS, CDR2 YYEKEE (reference sequence). The CDR3 sequence is 12 residues long. Here the CDR3 reads CASSFQGGGYTF. The DNA of the CDR3 is TGTGCCAGCAGCTTTCAGGGTGGTGGCTACACCTTC.

This clonotype was observed many times. J is TRBJ2-3 and V is TRBV7-2, with TRBD1 matching 8 bases. This CDR3 has 15 amino acids. Germline V CDR1 and CDR2: SGHTA, FQGNSA. V shed 5 bases and J 5 bases; nucleotides not matched to a gene: 9. The CDR3 reads CASSPGQGVGDTQYF. In nucleotides, the CDR3 is TGTGCCAGCAGCCCAGGACAGGGAGTGGGAGATACGCAGTATTTT.

This clonotype was detected ten times or more. The chain is built from TRBV6-6 and TRBJ1-2; TRBD1 is a possible D gene (5 bases). The germline gives CDR1 MNHNY, CDR2 SVGAGI (reference sequence). Trimming shortened V by 2 bases and J by 1 base, and 8 bases separated the two germline ends. The CDR3 covers 14 residues. The CDR3 reads CASSYPTVNYGYTF. The DNA of the CDR3 is TGTGCCAGCAGTTACCCGACAGTTAACTATGGCTACACCTTC.

There are a few counts of this clonotype. The V gene is TRBV20-1, the J gene TRBJ1-2; TRBD1 might be the D (6 bases). Trimming shortened V by 8 bases and J by 2 bases, and 9 bases separated the two germline ends. Germline assignment: CDR1 DFQATT and CDR2 SNEGSKA (reference sequence). The CDR3 has 11 amino acids. As DNA, the CDR3 is TGCAGTACACAGGGAAACTATGGCTACACCTTC. Residues: CSTQGNYGYTF.

The chain combines TRBV7-6 with TRBJ1-1, with D uncertain. Germline V CDR1 and CDR2: SGHVS, FNYEAQ. V dropped 5 bases and J dropped 1 base, with 8 bases sitting between them. The CDR3 loop spans 13 amino acids. The CDR3 DNA follows: TGTGCCAGCAGCAGTCAGAGGAACACTGAAGCTTTCTTT. Amino acids: CASSSQRNTEAFF.

CDR3 residues: CSARAGSSYNEQFF. The CDR3 DNA reads TGCAGTGCTAGAGCAGGGTCCTCCTACAATGAGCAGTTCTTC. The J gene is TRBJ2-1, the V gene TRBV20-1; D may be TRBD1 (5 bases). In germline, CDR1 is DFQATT, CDR2 SNEGSKA (reference sequence). The V end was cut by 1 base, the J end by 0 bases, with 7 bases between. There are 14 residues in the CDR3.

This clonotype appeared many times. The gene calls are TRBV24-1 and TRBJ1-6, with D possibly TRBD1 on 6 matching bases. Trimming removed 2 bases from V and 8 bases from J, with 15 bases in between. CDR3 size: 16 residues. Germline V gene lookup returns CDR1 KGHDR and CDR2 SFDVKD. The CDR3 DNA reads TGTGCCACCAGTGATTCGTCGACAGGATTAGATTCACCCCTCCACTTT. This encodes CATSDSSTGLDSPLHF.

The rearrangement joins TRBV11-2 to TRBJ2-1, with TRBD1 matching over 9 bases. Germline V lookup: CDR1 SGHAT, CDR2 FQNNGV. Losses at the gene ends were 7 bases for V and 7 bases for J; bases not matched to a gene: 14. The CDR3 loop spans 16 amino acids. The CDR3 reads CASTQPPGQGVNEQFF. DNA for the CDR3: TGTGCCAGCACGCAACCGCCGGGACAGGGAGTGAATGAGCAGTTCTTC.

The chain carries TRBV7-9 and TRBJ2-1, with a tentative D call TRBD2 (7 bases). The CDR3 runs 18 residues. Trimming removed 4 bases from V and 4 bases from J, with 23 bases in between. From germline, CDR1 is SEHNR and CDR2 FQNEAQ (reference sequence). CDR3 in amino acids: CASSWKGGRSGAYNEQFF. The CDR3 DNA follows: TGTGCCAGCAGCTGGAAGGGGGGTAGGAGCGGGGCGTACAATGAGCAGTTCTTC.

This clonotype was detected only a few times. One junction end disagrees with the germline gene, perhaps due to a read error. The chain joins TRBV9 to TRBJ1-3; the D is unclear. This CDR3 has 16 amino acids. Per germline, CDR1 SGDLS and CDR2 YYNGEE. Written as DNA, the CDR3 is TGTGCCAGCAGCGTATCGGGAAGAGTTGTTGGAGACACCATATATTTT. Protein sequence: CASSVSGRVVGDTIYF.

This clonotype was found many times. The V call is TRBV5-4, the J call TRBJ2-3; 9 nucleotides align to TRBD1. Trimming removed 3 bases from V and 4 bases from J; junction bases left unmatched: 9. Germline CDR1 is SGHNT and CDR2 is YYREEE (reference sequence). The CDR3 runs to 16 residues. DNA for the CDR3: TGTGCCAGCAGCTCGGGGACAGGGAAGCCCGCAGATACGCAGTATTTT. Protein sequence: CASSSGTGKPADTQYF. Supplemented by reference TRBV5-4 and TRBJ2-3, the full variable domain reads ETGVTQSPTHLIKTRGQQVTLRCSSQSGHNTVSWYQQALGQGPQFIFQYYREEENGRGNFPPRFSGLQFPNYSSELNVNALELDDSALYLCASSSGTGKPADTQYFGPGTRLTVL.

This clonotype was seen ten or more times. The rearrangement links TRBV5-5 to TRBJ1-3, with unresolved D. The V and J ends lost 0 bases and 2 bases respectively, with 9 bases between them. Looked up from germline, CDR1 is SGHKS and CDR2 is YYEKEE (reference sequence). The CDR3 has 15 residues. The DNA for the CDR3 is TGTGCCAGCAGCTTGGTTCCCAGTCCTGGAAACACCATATATTTT. Its protein is CASSLVPSPGNTIYF.

This clonotype appeared a few times. The chain employs TRBV19 and TRBJ1-1; weak D call: TRBD1 (5 bases). Per germline, CDR1 LNHDA and CDR2 SQIVND (reference sequence). Trimming pared 0 bases from V and 5 bases from J, leaving 10 bases between. CDR3 length: 14 residues. The CDR3 DNA follows: TGTGCCAGTAGTATAGATCGGAGGACAACTGAAGCTTTCTTT. Its translation is CASSIDRRTTEAFF.

This clonotype was found many times. This sequence joins TRBV27 and TRBJ2-7, with 12 bases aligning to TRBD1. The CDR3 spans 16 residues. CDR1 and CDR2 (germline): MNHEY, SMNVEV (reference sequence). V shed 5 bases and J 2 bases; nucleotides not matched to a gene: 7. The CDR3 here is CASSAGQGALAYEQYF. The CDR3 DNA reads TGTGCCAGCAGTGCGGGACAGGGGGCCCTCGCCTACGAGCAGTACTTC.